A single sample gave rise to the 31 T cell receptor beta chains below, sequenced in a study of Graves' ophthalmopathy and Graves' hyperthyroidism. CDR3 regions of TCR beta were amplified from RNA transcripts. A first-round RT-PCR used HTBI primers, followed by a second-round multiplex PCR. TCRdb analysed the multiplex PCR reads with MiXCR anew, one entry per CDR3 protein. Among about 500,000 distinct CDR3 sequences listed, less than 40% were seen once. The sample taken for sequencing was peripheral blood or thyroid tissue (not recorded which). These receptors were collected from an adult man with Graves' hyperthyroidism.

This clonotype was recorded at least ten times. The chain joins TRBV18 to TRBJ2-5; D ambiguous. CDR1 KGHSH and CDR2 LQKENI come from the germline V gene. This CDR3 region has 13 residues. V lost 6 bases and J lost 5, with 13 bases in between. The CDR3, as DNA: TGTGCCAGCTCCTCAGACCAGCAGGAGACCCAGTACTTC. This sequence encodes CASSSDQQETQYF.

This clonotype was recorded many times. The chain's CDR3 is CASNDRGQTEAFF. The CDR3 region has the DNA TGTGCCAGTAATGACAGGGGGCAGACTGAAGCTTTCTTT. The V and J genes are TRBV19 and TRBJ1-1, with 10 bases matching TRBD1. The CDR3 consists of 13 residues. Per the germline V gene, CDR1 is LNHDA and CDR2 is SQIVND (reference sequence). The trim removed 7 bases at V and 5 bases at J, leaving 4 bases unmatched.

At least ten counts were recorded for this clonotype. The gene calls are TRBV24-1 and TRBJ2-5; no definite D call. The CDR3 runs 13 residues. Germline assignment: CDR1 KGHDR and CDR2 SFDVKD. Trimming pared 4 bases from V and 1 base from J, leaving 6 bases between. The DNA of the CDR3 is TGTGCCACCAGTGACAACTTCCAAGAGACCCAGTACTTC. Translating it yields CATSDNFQETQYF.

This clonotype was seen at least ten times. The rearrangement uses TRBV14 and TRBJ1-2; the D gene is possibly TRBD1 (5 bases). The ends were cut back, 1 base at V and 4 bases at J, with 10 bases in the middle. The CDR3 is made up of 14 amino acids. Germline CDR1 reads SGHDN; CDR2 reads FVKESK. CDR3 sequence: CASSQVGGIYGYTF. The DNA for the CDR3 is TGTGCCAGCAGCCAAGTTGGGGGAATCTATGGCTACACCTTC.

This clonotype was detected many times. V usage is TRBV19 and J usage is TRBJ1-2; possibly TRBD1 for D (6 bases). Germline CDR1 reads LNHDA; CDR2 reads SQIVND (reference sequence). With 7 bases removed from V and 4 bases from J, the gap between germline ends came to 13 bases. The CDR3 has 13 amino acids. CDR3: CASTGQYTYGYTF. The CDR3 nucleotides are TGTGCCAGTACAGGACAGTATACCTATGGCTACACCTTC.

The CDR3 DNA is TGTGCCAGCACCCTGACTAACGAGCAGTACTTC. Amino acids: CASTLTNEQYF. The V gene is TRBV7-3, the J gene TRBJ2-7, with D tentatively TRBD2 (5 bases). V lost 7 bases, J lost 5 bases, and 9 bases lay in between. This CDR3 has 11 amino acids. Germline CDR1 is SGHTA and CDR2 is FQGTGA.

The CDR3 DNA follows: TGTGCCAGCAGCTTAGTCCCTCGGGGAGGGACGAATGAAAAACTGTTTTTT. Amino acids: CASSLVPRGGTNEKLFF. The chain recombines TRBV7-2 with TRBJ1-4; weak D call: TRBD1 (5 bases). V lost 1 base and J lost 5, with 17 bases in between. This CDR3 spans 17 amino acids. Germline V gene lookup returns CDR1 SGHTA and CDR2 FQGNSA.

Only a few counts were recorded for this clonotype. The J gene is TRBJ2-7, the V gene TRBV28, with a possible D match to TRBD1 (6 bases). The germline CDR1 and CDR2 sequences are MDHEN and SYDVKM. The ends were cut back, 5 bases at V and 1 base at J, with 15 bases in the middle. CDR3 length: 15 amino acids. CDR3 in DNA: TGTGCCAGCAGTGTGACAGGCGCGATATCCTACGAGCAGTACTTC. This gives the protein CASSVTGAISYEQYF.

CDR3 nucleotide sequence: TGTGCCAGCAGTCGCACTGGAAACACCATATATTTT. It codes for CASSRTGNTIYF. This rearrangement joins TRBV12-3 or TRBV12-4 to TRBJ1-3; D ambiguous. The germline V and J ends were trimmed by 5 bases and 2 bases, with 4 bases remaining between them. The CDR3 is 12 amino acids.

This clonotype was seen many times. The rearrangement links TRBV2 to TRBJ1-6, with 9 bases lining up with TRBD1. J gave up 8 bases and V 2 bases, and 4 bases lay outside the gene matches. The CDR3 runs to 15 residues. Germline V gives CDR1 SNHLY, CDR2 FYNNEI. The chain's CDR3 is CASSELWTGDSPLHF. As DNA, the CDR3 is TGTGCCAGCAGTGAACTCTGGACAGGGGATTCACCCCTCCACTTT. Using reference TRBV2 and TRBJ1-6 for the parts outside the CDR3, the full variable domain is EPEVTQTPSHQVTQMGQEVILRCVPISNHLYFYWYRQILGQKVEFLVSFYNNEISEKSEIFDDQFSVERPDGSNFTLKIRSTKLEDSAMYFCASSELWTGDSPLHFGNGTRLTVT.

V usage is TRBV7-9 and J usage is TRBJ1-1; TRBD1 aligns across 7 bases. The ends lost 6 bases at V and 5 bases at J; junction bases unmatched: 15. The CDR3 runs 16 residues. Germline values: CDR1 SEHNR, CDR2 FQNEAQ (reference sequence). DNA of the CDR3: TGTGCCAGCAGGTTACAGGGAGAGGGGGCTTGGACTGAAGCTTTCTTT. This encodes CASRLQGEGAWTEAFF.

This clonotype appeared many times. V is TRBV9 and J is TRBJ1-3; 9 bases fit TRBD1. Per the germline V gene, CDR1 is SGDLS and CDR2 is YYNGEE. The CDR3 covers 16 residues. Trimming took 4 bases from V and 2 from J; bases not matched to a gene: 7. CDR3 in DNA: TGTGCCAGCAGCCCAACGGACAGGGGCGCTGGAAACACCATATATTTT. Its translation: CASSPTDRGAGNTIYF.

Concerning this clonotype itself: Because the CDR3 is missing its conserved closing phenylalanine or tryptophan, this is likely a read error. The DNA for the CDR3 is TGTGCCAGCAGCCAAGTACCGAGTAACACTGAAGCTTTCTCT. Amino acids: CASSQVPSNTEAFS. V and J are TRBV3-1 and TRBJ1-1; no firm D call. This CDR3 is built from 14 residues. The germline V and J ends were trimmed by 1 base and 2 bases, with 8 bases remaining between them. Germline-derived CDR1 and CDR2 are LGHDT and YNNKEL (reference sequence).

This clonotype showed up many times. Given a much more abundant clone one base away, this may be a read error. This chain's CDR3 is CASSGTGTGANVLTF. The CDR3 DNA is TGTGCCAGCAGCGGGACAGGGACTGGGGCCAACGTCCTGACTTTC. This chain uses TRBV12-3 or TRBV12-4 with TRBJ2-6; 9 bases are a match to TRBD1. This CDR3 spans 15 amino acids. V was clipped by 6 bases and J by 2 bases; unmatched bases: 2.

Details on this clonotype: Possible read error: a much larger clone is one base away. CDR3 DNA: TGTGCCAGCAGCGGCTACGGGGGGCAAGAGTCTGAAGCTTTCTTT. Its translation: CASSGYGGQESEAFF. The chain couples TRBV9 to TRBJ1-1; a possible D gene is TRBD1 (6 bases). This CDR3 is 15 amino acids long. Germline values: CDR1 SGDLS, CDR2 YYNGEE. V dropped 3 bases and J dropped 6 bases, with 18 bases sitting between them.

This clonotype was found many times. V and J are TRBV5-1 and TRBJ2-5, with 7 bases that match TRBD2. The germline V gene encodes CDR1 SGHRS and CDR2 YFSETQ. After removal of 0 bases from V and 3 bases from J, the junction contained 8 bases not matched to a gene. CDR3 length equals 16 residues. For the CDR3, the DNA is TGCGCCAGCAGCTTGGATCCAGGGAGGGTGGAAGAGACCCAGTACTTC. Translation: CASSLDPGRVEETQYF.

This clonotype has at least ten counts. V usage is TRBV20-1 and J usage is TRBJ1-1; tentatively, D is TRBD1 (5 bases). The CDR3 length is 13 residues. V was shortened by 0 bases and J by 3 bases, with 8 bases between the two germline ends. Germline V gives CDR1 DFQATT, CDR2 SNEGSKA (reference sequence). The CDR3 nucleotides read TGCAGTGCTAGAGAATGGGGGGACACTGAAGCTTTCTTT. It encodes CSAREWGDTEAFF.

There are many counts of this clonotype. The chain links TRBV12-3 or TRBV12-4 to TRBJ1-1; perhaps TRBD1 as D (5 bases). CDR3 size: 12 residues. V lost 5 bases, J lost 6 bases, and 10 bases lay in between. The CDR3 DNA reads TGTGCCAGCAGTCGGGGGAAAGCTGAAGCTTTCTTT. Its translation is CASSRGKAEAFF.

For this clonotype: A much larger clonotype is one base distant, so this may be a read error. J is TRBJ2-7 and V is TRBV7-9; possibly TRBD1 for D (5 bases). The length of the CDR3 is 14 residues. Germline loops: CDR1 SEHNR, CDR2 FQNEAQ (reference sequence). The CDR3 sequence: CASSRTPPGNEQCF. The CDR3 coding sequence is TGTGCCAGCAGCCGGACACCCCCAGGAAACGAGCAGTGCTTC.

This chain uses TRBV10-3 with TRBJ2-5; 11 bases line up with TRBD1. With 8 bases clipped from V and 9 bases from J, the junction kept 11 bases outside the gene matches. This CDR3 has 14 amino acids. Germline CDR1 and CDR2: ENHRY and SYGVKD. CDR3 sequence (DNA): TGTGCCATCGGGACAGGGGGAGGCAATCAGCCCCAGTACTTC. Translation gives CAIGTGGGNQPQYF.

This clonotype was counted at least ten times. The gene calls are TRBV5-5 and TRBJ2-5; D gene unclear. The CDR3 runs 14 residues. Germline CDR1 and CDR2: SGHKS and YYEKEE (reference sequence). Trimming left V 4 bases short and J 1 base short, with 11 bases between. In DNA form, the CDR3 reads TGTGCCAGCAGCCTTCGGTGGGCCCAAGAGACCCAGTACTTC. Residues: CASSLRWAQETQYF.

This clonotype was recorded at least ten times. This chain connects TRBV7-9 to TRBJ1-1; weak D call: TRBD1 (6 bases). With 3 bases removed from V and 9 bases from J, the gap between germline ends came to 11 bases. The length of the CDR3 is 12 residues. The germline gives CDR1 SEHNR, CDR2 FQNEAQ (reference sequence). Here the CDR3 DNA reads TGTGCCAGCAGCTTGGGGACAAGAAAAGCTTTCTTT. Translation: CASSLGTRKAFF.

This clonotype was detected many times. The V gene is TRBV7-9, the J gene TRBJ1-5; no definite D call. The CDR3 extends over 12 amino acids. Germline-derived CDR1 and CDR2 are SEHNR and FQNEAQ (reference sequence). The ends were cut back, 2 bases at V and 10 bases at J, with 9 bases in the middle. CDR3 loop: CASSLHFSPQHF. DNA of the CDR3: TGTGCCAGCAGCTTACACTTTAGTCCCCAGCATTTT.

V and J are TRBV25-1 and TRBJ1-6; D is uncertain. The CDR3 is 14 residues long. CDR1 and CDR2 from the germline V gene are MGHDK and SYGVNS. With 3 bases removed from V and 7 bases from J, the gap between germline ends came to 10 bases. The DNA of the CDR3 is TGTGCCAGCAGTGAGCCAGAAAGGAATTCACCCCTCCACTTT. It specifies CASSEPERNSPLHF.

This clonotype has just one count. A much bigger clone sits one base away, suggesting this may be a read error. The gene calls are TRBV19 and TRBJ1-4; D remains unclear. The CDR3 runs 17 residues. Germline CDR1 LNHDA, CDR2 SQIVND (reference sequence). The CDR3 DNA sequence: TGTGTCAGTAGCCATGCCGGACCGGGGAGGGCTAATGAAAAACTGTTTTTT. Its translation: CVSSHAGPGRANEKLFF.

As to this clonotype: As the CDR3 is not closed by the conserved phenylalanine or tryptophan, this likely results from a read error. The V call is TRBV12-3 or TRBV12-4, the J call TRBJ2-6; D perhaps matches TRBD1 (6 bases). Trimming cost V 4 bases and J 2 bases, with 18 bases left between them. This CDR3 has 18 amino acids. For the CDR3, the DNA is TGTGCCAGCAGTTGGGGCAGGGGACCAACAGCTGGGGCCAACGTCCTGACTTCC. It encodes CASSWGRGPTAGANVLTS.

The genes are TRBV29-1 and TRBJ1-2, with 7 bases fitting TRBD1. This CDR3 contains 12 residues. Unmatched junction bases numbered 8, after V lost 7 bases and J lost 6 bases. Germline CDR1 and CDR2: SQVTM and ANQGSEA. CDR3 region: CSGGTETHGYTF. CDR3 in DNA: TGCAGCGGGGGGACAGAGACTCATGGCTACACCTTC.

There are many counts of this clonotype. The genes are TRBV5-6 and TRBJ1-2, with D possibly TRBD1 on 6 matching bases. Trimming removed 4 bases at V and 2 bases at J, with 12 bases between. CDR1 is SGHDT and CDR2 is YYEEEE in the germline V gene. This CDR3 has 14 amino acids. The CDR3 loop reads CASSPGTSNYGYTF. The CDR3 coding sequence is TGTGCCAGCAGCCCCGGGACATCCAACTATGGCTACACCTTC.

This chain links TRBV12-3 or TRBV12-4 with TRBJ1-3; a possible D gene is TRBD1 (5 bases). CDR3 size: 16 residues. Trimming shortened V by 1 base and J by 2 bases, and 12 bases separated the two germline ends. The CDR3 DNA reads TGTGCCAGCAGTTTAGGGGACGGGAACACTGGAAACACCATATATTTT. Residues: CASSLGDGNTGNTIYF.

As regards this clonotype: Germline is not matched at one junction end, which may reflect a read error. The rearrangement uses TRBV7-2 and TRBJ1-2; 10 bases are a match to TRBD1. The CDR3 has 15 residues. CDR1 is SGHTA, CDR2 FQGNSA, per germline. CDR3 in amino acids: CASSLTGTGVYGHTF. The CDR3 DNA reads as TGTGCCAGCAGCTTAACCGGGACAGGGGTTTATGGCCACACCTTC.

This clonotype was seen only a few times. The chain recombines TRBV5-1 with TRBJ2-2; TRBD1 agrees at 8 bases. The CDR3 covers 16 residues. Germline assignment: CDR1 SGHRS and CDR2 YFSETQ. The ends lost 0 bases at V and 0 bases at J; junction bases unmatched: 1. In DNA form, the CDR3 reads TGCGCCAGCAGCTTGGAGGGACAGGCGAACACCGGGGAGCTGTTTTTT. Its translation: CASSLEGQANTGELFF.